A single sample is the source of the 32 T cell receptor beta chains below, sequenced in a study of blood T cell repertoires in COVID-19. The repertoire was sequenced with immunoSEQ multiplex PCR; TCRdb's copy has only in-frame clones and lacks some. This sample has about 130,000 clones, with around 90% found just once. Sequencing was carried out using peripheral blood. The origin of the receptors is a man in his 60s with COVID-19, enrolled during active disease.

CDR3 residues: CASSLNLGNPNYGYTF. The CDR3 coding sequence is TGTGCCAGCAGTTTGAATCTGGGCAATCCAAACTATGGCTACACCTTC. J is TRBJ1-2 and V is TRBV2; no firm D call. The germline V gene has CDR1 SNHLY and CDR2 FYNNEI. The ends were cut back, 5 bases at V and 2 bases at J, with 18 bases in the middle. The CDR3 consists of 16 residues. The full variable domain, with the rest looked up from reference TRBV2 and TRBJ1-2, is EPEVTQTPSHQVTQMGQEVILRCVPISNHLYFYWYRQILGQKVEFLVSFYNNEISEKSEIFDDQFSVERPDGSNFTLKIRSTKLEDSAMYFCASSLNLGNPNYGYTFGSGTRLTVV.

The rearrangement links TRBV30 to TRBJ2-1; TRBD2 matches 8 bases. The V segment lost 2 bases and the J segment 7 bases; nucleotides outside the gene matches: 10. The CDR3 runs to 15 residues. Germline V gene sequence: CDR1 GTSNPN, CDR2 SVGIG (reference sequence). The CDR3, as DNA: TGTGCCTGGAGTCTCGGTAGGGCGGGAGGTAATGAGCAGTTCTTC. It encodes CAWSLGRAGGNEQFF.

The chain carries TRBV7-2 and TRBJ2-1, with D unclear. Trimming shortened V by 0 bases and J by 8 bases, and 8 bases separated the two germline ends. The CDR3 totals 13 residues. Germline V gene lookup returns CDR1 SGHTA and CDR2 FQGNSA. The CDR3 spells CASSLALGDEQFF. CDR3 nucleotide sequence: TGTGCCAGCAGCTTAGCATTGGGCGATGAGCAGTTCTTC.

The chain carries TRBV10-3 and TRBJ1-6; TRBD1 is a possible D gene (5 bases). V was trimmed by 10 bases and J by 0 bases, leaving 13 bases between them. The germline V gene encodes CDR1 ENHRY and CDR2 SYGVKD. This CDR3 region has 15 residues. The CDR3 is CATREASSYNSPLHF. CDR3 nucleotides: TGTGCCACCAGGGAAGCGAGCTCCTATAATTCACCCCTCCACTTT.

This rearrangement joins TRBV6-5 to TRBJ2-7; TRBD2 might be the D (5 bases). The V gene lost 4 bases and the J gene lost 7 bases, with 14 bases spanning the gap. CDR1 and CDR2 from the germline V gene are MNHEY and SVGAGI. The CDR3 consists of 13 residues. The CDR3 nucleotides are TGTGCCAGCAGTTCCCCGGGGAGTAGGGAGCAGTACTTC. Translation: CASSSPGSREQYF.

A note on this clone: At one of its ends the junction is not consistent with the germline gene, which may arise from a read error. This chain joins TRBV7-7 and TRBJ2-1; no reliable D call. Germline CDR1 and CDR2: SSHAT and FNYEAQ (reference sequence). The CDR3 is 15 residues long. The CDR3 DNA is TGTGCTAGCAGCTTAGCCATGGCCCCCCACAATGAGCAGTTCTTC. Its translation is CASSLAMAPHNEQFF.

J is TRBJ1-2 and V is TRBV11-2; D is uncertain. Per the germline V gene, CDR1 is SGHAT and CDR2 is FQNNGV. With 0 bases removed from V and 8 bases from J, the gap between germline ends came to 10 bases. The CDR3 spans 13 residues. The CDR3 DNA follows: TGTGCCAGCAGCTTAGAACTGGGGAGCGGCTACACCTTC. Its translation: CASSLELGSGYTF.

The genes are TRBV12-3 or TRBV12-4 and TRBJ1-2; TRBD1 agrees at 7 bases. With 8 bases clipped from V and 8 bases from J, the junction kept 5 bases outside the gene matches. The CDR3 extends over 11 amino acids. The CDR3 DNA sequence: TGTGCCAGCCAGGGGGATGGGGGCTACACCTTC. Its protein is CASQGDGGYTF.

The chain joins TRBV2 to TRBJ1-3; tentative D call: TRBD1 (5 bases). The CDR3 sequence is 15 residues long. With 10 bases removed from V and 0 bases from J, the gap between germline ends came to 16 bases. Germline CDR1 and CDR2: SNHLY and FYNNEI. This CDR3 is CAIFTGRLSGNTIYF. The CDR3 nucleotides read TGTGCCATTTTTACAGGTCGGCTCTCTGGAAACACCATATATTTT.

This chain connects TRBV7-9 to TRBJ2-1; TRBD2 agrees at 7 bases. The length of the CDR3 is 14 residues. The trim removed 11 bases at V and 0 bases at J, leaving 7 bases unmatched. The germline gives CDR1 SEHNR, CDR2 FQNEAQ (reference sequence). The CDR3 reads CAGGSSGSYNEQFF. Written as DNA, the CDR3 is TGTGCCGGGGGATCTAGCGGCTCCTACAATGAGCAGTTCTTC.

The chain is built from TRBV27 and TRBJ1-6, with D tentatively TRBD1 (6 bases). This CDR3 comprises 13 residues. The V gene's germline CDR1 is MNHEY and CDR2 SMNVEV (reference sequence). The germline V and J ends were trimmed by 4 bases and 14 bases, with 15 bases remaining between them. CDR3 residues: CASSSLQGLTLHF. In nucleotides, the CDR3 is TGTGCCAGCAGTTCCCTACAGGGCCTGACCCTCCACTTT.

The chain carries TRBV6-6 and TRBJ1-5, with D possibly matching TRBD1 (6 bases). V was cut by 6 bases and J by 0 bases, with 12 bases left in between. Germline CDR1 reads MNHNY; CDR2 reads SVGAGI (reference sequence). The CDR3 covers 15 residues. The CDR3 reads CASSPGENSNQPQHF. In nucleotides, the CDR3 is TGTGCCAGCAGCCCAGGGGAAAATAGCAATCAGCCCCAGCATTTT.

This chain uses TRBV18 with TRBJ2-5, with D possibly TRBD2 on 5 matching bases. CDR3 size: 12 residues. Trimming shortened V by 3 bases and J by 4 bases, and 6 bases separated the two germline ends. The germline gives CDR1 KGHSH, CDR2 LQKENI. The DNA for the CDR3 is TGTGCCAGCTCACCTAGCGTAGAGACCCAGTACTTC. Residues: CASSPSVETQYF. The full variable domain, in which reference TRBV18 and TRBJ2-5 provide the parts outside the CDR3, is NAGVMQNPRHLVRRRGQEARLRCSPMKGHSHVYWYRQLPEEGLKFMVYLQKENIIDESGMPKERFSAEFPKEGPSILRIQQVVRGDSAAYFCASSPSVETQYFGPGTRLLVL.

The chain recombines TRBV6-1 with TRBJ2-7, with D tentatively TRBD2 (6 bases). The CDR3 consists of 16 residues. Trimming cost V 0 bases and J 1 base, with 13 bases left between them. Germline V gene lookup returns CDR1 MNHNS and CDR2 SASEGT. CDR3 loop: CASSEARRRDSYEQYF. As DNA, the CDR3 is TGTGCCAGCAGTGAAGCCCGGAGGCGGGATTCCTACGAGCAGTACTTC.

This chain links TRBV5-5 with TRBJ1-1; D is unresolved. Per the germline V gene, CDR1 is SGHKS and CDR2 is YYEKEE (reference sequence). The CDR3 has 15 amino acids. V was clipped by 1 base and J by 1 base, with 11 bases between them. The CDR3 loop is CASSLFYEGNTEAFF. The CDR3 coding sequence is TGTGCCAGCAGCTTGTTCTACGAGGGGAACACTGAAGCTTTCTTT.

This chain joins TRBV6-2 or TRBV6-3 and TRBJ2-7; possible D gene TRBD2, 6 bases. CDR3 length: 14 residues. V was cut by 5 bases and J by 5 bases, with 16 bases left in between. The germline V gene has CDR1 MNHEY and CDR2 SVGEGT. The CDR3 sequence: CASSQTGTLDEQYF. The CDR3 DNA sequence: TGTGCCAGCAGTCAGACCGGGACTCTGGACGAGCAGTACTTC.

This chain links TRBV25-1 with TRBJ2-7, with D possibly matching TRBD2 (5 bases). The CDR3 loop spans 13 amino acids. Trimming pared 5 bases from V and 5 bases from J, leaving 13 bases between. Germline V gene data show CDR1 as MGHDK and CDR2 as SYGVNS. The CDR3 loop is CASSQLGSHEQYF. The CDR3 DNA follows: TGTGCCAGCAGTCAACTAGGGTCCCACGAGCAGTACTTC.

J is TRBJ2-1 and V is TRBV7-3; D may be TRBD2 (5 bases). Trimming took 5 bases from V and 0 from J, leaving 11 bases between them. CDR1 and CDR2 from the germline V gene are SGHTA and FQGTGA. There are 15 residues in the CDR3. This chain's CDR3 is CASSPPGVSYNEQFF. Written as DNA, the CDR3 is TGTGCCAGCAGCCCCCCCGGGGTCTCCTACAATGAGCAGTTCTTC.

The rearrangement uses TRBV19 and TRBJ1-2; 7 bases line up with TRBD1. Germline CDR1 LNHDA, CDR2 SQIVND (reference sequence). The junction had 8 bases not matched to a gene; V was cut back by 3 bases and J by 7 bases. There are 14 residues in the CDR3. CDR3 region: CASSMAYRGSGYTF. The DNA of the CDR3 is TGTGCCAGTAGTATGGCTTACAGGGGCTCTGGCTACACCTTC.

The rearrangement links TRBV5-6 to TRBJ2-5; 8 nucleotides match TRBD1. This CDR3 comprises 13 residues. V lost 4 bases, J lost 13 bases, and 12 bases stayed unmatched. CDR1 is SGHDT, CDR2 YYEEEE, per germline. CDR3 nucleotide sequence: TGTGCCAGCAGCAGTGCCGGGACAGGTAAACCGTACTTC. This encodes CASSSAGTGKPYF.

The V call is TRBV25-1, the J call TRBJ1-1; no reliable D call. Germline-derived CDR1 and CDR2 are MGHDK and SYGVNS. V was pared by 0 bases and J by 1 base, with 9 bases between. CDR3 size: 15 residues. CDR3 loop: CASSEYTDRNTEAFF. The CDR3 nucleotides are TGTGCCAGCAGTGAATATACAGACCGGAACACTGAAGCTTTCTTT.

The chain is built from TRBV7-2 and TRBJ1-5, with TRBD1 identical over 7 bases. From germline, CDR1 is SGHTA and CDR2 FQGNSA. V was pared by 2 bases and J by 5 bases, with 9 bases of the junction left unmatched. The CDR3 length is 16 residues. This CDR3 is CASSLSGTVFHQPQHF. In nucleotides, the CDR3 is TGTGCCAGCAGCTTATCTGGGACAGTTTTTCATCAGCCCCAGCATTTT. Supplemented by reference TRBV7-2 and TRBJ1-5, the full variable domain reads GAGVSQSPSNKVTEKGKDVELRCDPISGHTALYWYRQSLGQGLEFLIYFQGNSAPDKSGLPSDRFSAERTGGSVSTLTIQRTQQEDSAVYLCASSLSGTVFHQPQHFGDGTRLSIL.

The chain employs TRBV28 and TRBJ2-1, with 14 positions matching TRBD2. The CDR3 spans 16 residues. CDR1 MDHEN and CDR2 SYDVKM come from the germline V gene. After removal of 8 bases from V and 6 bases from J, the junction contained 9 bases not matched to a gene. CDR3 sequence (DNA): TGTGCCAGCCGAGTATGGGGGACTAGCGGGAGCAATGAGCAGTTCTTC. It translates to CASRVWGTSGSNEQFF.

CDR3 in amino acids: CASRSRLAGLRDEQFF. The CDR3 DNA is TGTGCCAGTAGATCCAGACTAGCGGGACTGAGGGATGAGCAGTTCTTC. The rearrangement links TRBV19 to TRBJ2-1, with 11 bases that match TRBD2. Germline lookup yields CDR1 LNHDA and CDR2 SQIVND (reference sequence). This CDR3 comprises 16 residues. With V trimmed by 6 bases and J by 8 bases, 12 bases remained unmatched.

The chain combines TRBV9 with TRBJ1-6, with a possible D match to TRBD1 (6 bases). Germline-derived CDR1 and CDR2 are SGDLS and YYNGEE. This CDR3 spans 18 amino acids. Trimming cost V 0 bases and J 1 base, with 14 bases left between them. In DNA form, the CDR3 reads TGTGCCAGCAGCGTAGCTACGGACAGCGGTTCCTATAATTCACCCCTCCACTTT. Its protein product is CASSVATDSGSYNSPLHF.

Written as DNA, the CDR3 is TGTGCCAGCAGCCGGGGGGGAAATAGCAATCAGCCCCAGCATTTT. As protein: CASSRGGNSNQPQHF. The rearrangement uses TRBV7-9 and TRBJ1-5; weak D call: TRBD1 (5 bases). The V gene's germline CDR1 is SEHNR and CDR2 FQNEAQ (reference sequence). V was cut by 5 bases and J by 0 bases, with 11 bases left in between. This CDR3 has 15 residues. The entire variable domain, with the rest obtained from reference TRBV7-9 and TRBJ1-5, is as follows: DTGVSQNPRHKITKRGQNVTFRCDPISEHNRLYWYRQTLGQGPEFLTYFQNEAQLEKSRLLSDRFSAERPKGSFSTLEIQRTEQGDSAMYLCASSRGGNSNQPQHFGDGTRLSIL.

CDR3 protein: CASSFFRTGLGGTDTQYF. CDR3 nucleotides: TGTGCCAGCAGCTTCTTTAGGACGGGCTTAGGGGGCACAGATACGCAGTATTTT. This chain uses TRBV11-2 with TRBJ2-3; possible D gene TRBD1, 5 bases. V lost 3 bases and J lost 1, with 20 bases in between. From germline, CDR1 is SGHAT and CDR2 FQNNGV. The CDR3 is 18 residues long.

The chain combines TRBV2 with TRBJ1-4, with 8 nucleotides matching TRBD1. Germline CDR1 reads SNHLY; CDR2 reads FYNNEI. With V trimmed by 5 bases and J by 8 bases, 13 bases remained unmatched. This CDR3 comprises 16 residues. The CDR3 loop reads CASSTDREKTREKLFF. In DNA form, the CDR3 reads TGTGCCAGCAGTACGGACAGGGAGAAGACTAGAGAAAAACTGTTTTTT.

The chain links TRBV18 to TRBJ2-5; a weak D match, TRBD1 (5 bases). This CDR3 contains 15 residues. CDR1 KGHSH and CDR2 LQKENI come from the germline V gene. V lost 1 base and J 2 bases, leaving 11 bases between the germline ends. The CDR3 region is CASSPRDQGQETQYF. CDR3 DNA: TGTGCCAGCTCACCACGAGATCAGGGTCAAGAGACCCAGTACTTC.

The genes are TRBV5-1 and TRBJ2-1, with 11 bases matching TRBD2. CDR3 size: 15 residues. Per germline, CDR1 SGHRS and CDR2 YFSETQ. With 0 bases clipped from V and 10 bases from J, the junction kept 6 bases outside the gene matches. The CDR3: CASSLDSGRAGEQFF. Written as DNA, the CDR3 is TGCGCCAGCAGCTTGGATAGCGGGAGGGCCGGGGAGCAGTTCTTC. The full variable domain, completed using reference TRBV5-1 and TRBJ2-1, is KAGVTQTPRYLIKTRGQQVTLSCSPISGHRSVSWYQQTPGQGLQFLFEYFSETQRNKGNFPGRFSGRQFSNSRSEMNVSTLELGDSALYLCASSLDSGRAGEQFFGPGTRLTVL.

V usage is TRBV3-1 (or the pseudogene TRBV3-2) and J usage is TRBJ1-2; no definite D call. CDR1 and CDR2 (germline): LGHDT, YNNKEL (reference sequence). CDR3 length equals 11 residues. The V and J ends lost 6 bases and 8 bases respectively, with 10 bases between them. The CDR3 loop reads CASRDFEGYTF. The CDR3 nucleotides read TGTGCCAGCAGGGACTTCGAAGGCTACACCTTC.

The chain employs TRBV28 and TRBJ1-3; no reliable D call. The CDR3 has 14 amino acids. CDR1 is MDHEN and CDR2 is SYDVKM in the germline V gene. Trimming removed 5 bases at V and 0 bases at J, with 8 bases between. The CDR3 protein is CASSTPFSGNTIYF. In DNA, the CDR3 is TGTGCCAGCAGTACTCCCTTCTCTGGAAACACCATATATTTT.